A selection of T cell receptor beta chains follows, all from one sample in a study of Ad26.COV2.S vaccination and SARS-CoV-2 variants. TCRdb's table, derived via immunoSEQ multiplex PCR, lists solely in-frame clones and lacks some. Of roughly 320,000 clones listed, around 87% are singletons. The specimen comprised peripheral blood, sampled in a trial of Ad26.COV2.S vaccine versus placebo. The receptors derive from a person between 18 and 65 years old who received the Ad26.COV2.S COVID-19 vaccine or a placebo. Each CDR3 is given with its conserved first and last residue. Fields, in order: CDR3 protein, CDR3 DNA, CDR3 length, D gene, V gene, clone size, J gene. D genes are given only for firm matches. Part of the rows lack a size; the others show once, few, many or a class for expanded clones.

CDR3: CASSQERRMNTGELFF
DNA: TGTGCCAGCAGCCAAGAAAGGCGGATGAACACCGGGGAGCTGTTTTTT
length: 16
D: NA
V: TRBV4-2
size: NA
J: TRBJ2-2

CDR3: CASSPRDKTPFF
DNA: TGTGCCAGCAGTCCGCGGGACAAAACACCGTTCTTC
length: 12
D: NA
V: TRBV12-3/TRBV12-4
size: NA
J: TRBJ2-1

CDR3: CASSFTETYEQYF
DNA: TGTGCCAGCAGTTTCACAGAAACCTACGAGCAGTACTTC
length: 13
D: NA
V: TRBV27
size: NA
J: TRBJ2-7

CDR3: CASSIQDRATGNTIYF
DNA: TGTGCCAGCAGCATCCAGGACAGGGCAACTGGAAACACCATATATTTT
length: 16
D: TRBD1
V: TRBV9
size: NA
J: TRBJ1-3

CDR3: CASSQFTGNTEAFF
DNA: TGTGCCAGCAGCCAATTTACGGGGAACACTGAAGCTTTCTTT
length: 14
D: NA
V: TRBV3-1/TRBV3-2
size: NA
J: TRBJ1-1

CDR3: CASSRQGSVDTEAFF
DNA: TGTGCCAGCAGCCGACAGGGGTCGGTGGACACTGAAGCTTTCTTT
length: 15
D: TRBD1
V: TRBV6-2/TRBV6-3
size: NA
J: TRBJ1-1

CDR3: CASSQAGEGANVLTF
DNA: TGCGCCAGCAGCCAAGCAGGGGAGGGGGCCAACGTCCTGACTTTC
length: 15
D: NA
V: TRBV4-3
size: once
J: TRBJ2-6

CDR3: CASSIGTYNEQFF
DNA: TGTGCCAGCAGTATTGGGACATACAATGAGCAGTTCTTC
length: 13
D: NA
V: TRBV27
size: NA
J: TRBJ2-1

CDR3: CASSFTREANYGYTF
DNA: TGTGCCAGCAGTTTCACCAGGGAGGCCAACTATGGCTACACCTTC
length: 15
D: NA
V: TRBV6-5
size: NA
J: TRBJ1-2

CDR3: CASSLEKLRGSLSYNSPLHF
DNA: TGTGCCAGCTCACTGGAAAAGTTGAGGGGGAGTCTCTCCTATAATTCACCCCTCCACTTT
length: 20
D: NA
V: TRBV18
size: NA
J: TRBJ1-6

CDR3: CASSTTGQGPEAFF
DNA: TGCGCCAGCAGCACTACGGGCCAGGGCCCTGAAGCTTTCTTT
length: 14
D: NA
V: TRBV5-1
size: once
J: TRBJ1-1

CDR3: CSASGGAGNTIYF
DNA: TGCAGTGCTAGTGGGGGTGCTGGAAACACCATATATTTT
length: 13
D: NA
V: TRBV20-1
size: few
J: TRBJ1-3

CDR3: CASSSLQVSITAEAFF
DNA: TGTGCCAGCAGCTCCCTACAGGTTTCGATTACGGCTGAAGCTTTCTTT
length: 16
D: NA
V: TRBV7-9
size: NA
J: TRBJ1-1

CDR3: CASSPFGEGGTGANVLTF
DNA: TGCGCCAGCAGCCCCTTCGGGGAGGGAGGGACTGGGGCCAACGTCCTGACTTTC
length: 18
D: TRBD2
V: TRBV4-1
size: NA
J: TRBJ2-6

CDR3: CASTPTNSNYGYTF
DNA: TGTGCCAGCACCCCCACGAACTCTAACTATGGCTACACCTTC
length: 14
D: NA
V: TRBV5-4
size: NA
J: TRBJ1-2

CDR3: CASSYSGTGRDEQFF
DNA: TGTGCCAGCAGTTACTCCGGGACAGGGAGGGATGAGCAGTTCTTC
length: 15
D: TRBD1
V: TRBV6-2/TRBV6-3
size: NA
J: TRBJ2-1

CDR3: CASSAYSSGVLFGNTIYF
DNA: TGTGCCAGCAGTGCATATTCCTCAGGGGTTCTTTTTGGAAACACCATATATTTT
length: 18
D: NA
V: TRBV25-1
size: NA
J: TRBJ1-3

CDR3: CASSSTGGGGTEAFF
DNA: TGTGCCAGTAGTTCAACAGGGGGAGGTGGCACTGAAGCTTTCTTT
length: 15
D: TRBD1
V: TRBV19
size: NA
J: TRBJ1-1

CDR3: CAISPGTRRGETQYF
DNA: TGTGCCATCAGCCCCGGGACTAGGAGGGGTGAGACCCAGTACTTC
length: 15
D: TRBD2
V: TRBV10-3
size: NA
J: TRBJ2-5

CDR3: CASSPRPERSYGYTF
DNA: TGTGCCAGCAGCCCAAGGCCCGAGAGAAGCTATGGCTACACCTTC
length: 15
D: NA
V: TRBV3-1/TRBV3-2
size: NA
J: TRBJ1-2

CDR3: CASSLGLISYNEQFF
DNA: TGTGCCAGCAGCTTGGGACTGATCTCCTACAATGAGCAGTTCTTC
length: 15
D: NA
V: TRBV6-5
size: NA
J: TRBJ2-1

CDR3: CASSLTTGSRETQYF
DNA: TGCGCCAGCAGCTTGACCACAGGGTCCCGGGAGACCCAGTACTTC
length: 15
D: NA
V: TRBV5-1
size: NA
J: TRBJ2-5

CDR3: CASSIDPPAAF
DNA: TGTGCCAGCAGCATAGATCCCCCGGCCGCCTTC
length: 11
D: NA
V: TRBV9
size: NA
J: TRBJ1-2

CDR3: CASSAEMGYEQFF
DNA: TGTGCCAGCAGCGCAGAGATGGGGTATGAGCAGTTCTTC
length: 13
D: NA
V: TRBV9
size: NA
J: TRBJ2-1

CDR3: CASSFSGGAGNEQFF
DNA: TGTGCCAGCAGCTTTAGCGGGGGGGCTGGGAATGAGCAGTTCTTC
length: 15
D: TRBD2
V: TRBV7-9
size: NA
J: TRBJ2-1

CDR3: CASSQRSSTRGTDTQYF
DNA: TGTGCCAGCAGCCAACGATCATCGACACGGGGCACAGATACGCAGTATTTT
length: 17
D: NA
V: TRBV3-1/TRBV3-2
size: NA
J: TRBJ2-3

CDR3: CASSLSGLAGGRSTDTQYF
DNA: TGCGCCAGCAGCCTTTCGGGACTAGCGGGGGGCCGTAGCACAGATACGCAGTATTTT
length: 19
D: TRBD2
V: TRBV5-1
size: NA
J: TRBJ2-3

CDR3: CASSQLETLDSPLHF
DNA: TGTGCCAGCAGCCAATTGGAGACTCTCGATTCACCCCTCCACTTT
length: 15
D: NA
V: TRBV4-2
size: few
J: TRBJ1-6

CDR3: CASSSRGYEQYF
DNA: TGTGCCAGCAGCTCCCGAGGGTACGAGCAGTACTTC
length: 12
D: NA
V: TRBV5-8
size: NA
J: TRBJ2-7

CDR3: CASSLTALQTGGRGNTEAFF
DNA: TGTGCCAGCAGCCTCACTGCCCTCCAGACAGGGGGGCGCGGAAACACTGAAGCTTTCTTT
length: 20
D: TRBD1
V: TRBV14
size: NA
J: TRBJ1-1

CDR3: CASSYEGGELFF
DNA: TGTGCCAGCAGTTACGAGGGCGGGGAGCTGTTTTTT
length: 12
D: NA
V: TRBV6-5
size: NA
J: TRBJ2-2

CDR3: CASSAMSGGRSTDTQYF
DNA: TGTGCCAGCAGCGCAATGAGTGGGGGCCGATCCACAGATACGCAGTATTTT
length: 17
D: NA
V: TRBV7-2
size: NA
J: TRBJ2-3

CDR3: CASSLEQTGAPTEAFF
DNA: TGCGCCAGCAGCTTGGAACAAACAGGGGCGCCCACTGAAGCTTTCTTT
length: 16
D: TRBD1
V: TRBV5-1
size: NA
J: TRBJ1-1

CDR3: CASSQPMGYRDHYGYTF
DNA: TGTGCCAGCAGCCAACCTATGGGATACAGGGATCACTATGGCTACACCTTC
length: 17
D: NA
V: TRBV4-2
size: NA
J: TRBJ1-2

CDR3: CAWSLTGPSYEQYF
DNA: TGTGCCTGGAGTTTGACAGGGCCAAGCTACGAGCAGTACTTC
length: 14
D: TRBD1
V: TRBV30
size: NA
J: TRBJ2-7

CDR3: CASSQTSGTSTGELFF
DNA: TGCGCCAGCAGCCAAACATCCGGGACATCAACCGGGGAGCTGTTTTTT
length: 16
D: NA
V: TRBV5-1
size: NA
J: TRBJ2-2

CDR3: CASSLRARTEYSNQPQHF
DNA: TGCGCCAGCAGCTTACGCGCCCGGACAGAGTATAGCAATCAGCCCCAGCATTTT
length: 18
D: NA
V: TRBV5-1
size: NA
J: TRBJ1-5

CDR3: CASSVVKGFGEKLFF
DNA: TGTGCCAGCAGTGTGGTAAAAGGGTTTGGTGAAAAACTGTTTTTT
length: 15
D: NA
V: TRBV6-4
size: NA
J: TRBJ1-4

CDR3: CASSPLRDRGQETQYF
DNA: TGTGCCAGCTCACCGCTCCGGGACAGGGGCCAAGAGACCCAGTACTTC
length: 16
D: TRBD1
V: TRBV18
size: NA
J: TRBJ2-5

CDR3: CAWRTTDRELFAEQYF
DNA: TGTGCCTGGAGGACCACAGACAGGGAGCTTTTCGCCGAGCAGTACTTC
length: 16
D: TRBD1
V: TRBV30
size: NA
J: TRBJ2-7

CDR3: CSAMRNTEAFF
DNA: TGCAGTGCTATGAGAAACACTGAAGCTTTCTTT
length: 11
D: NA
V: TRBV20-1
size: once
J: TRBJ1-1

CDR3: CASSQLTGNTIYF
DNA: TGTGCCAGCAGCCAGCTGACTGGAAACACCATATATTTT
length: 13
D: NA
V: TRBV3-1/TRBV3-2
size: NA
J: TRBJ1-3

CDR3: CASSPEISQETQYF
DNA: TGTGCCAGCTCACCAGAGATCTCCCAAGAGACCCAGTACTTC
length: 14
D: NA
V: TRBV18
size: NA
J: TRBJ2-5

CDR3: CASSLSREQYF
DNA: TGTGCCAGCAGCCTCTCGAGGGAGCAGTACTTC
length: 11
D: NA
V: TRBV7-8
size: NA
J: TRBJ2-7

CDR3: CASSQGGALVETQYF
DNA: TGCGCCAGCAGCCAAGGCGGGGCCCTTGTGGAGACCCAGTACTTC
length: 15
D: NA
V: TRBV4-1
size: NA
J: TRBJ2-5

CDR3: CASSQDSTVYEQYF
DNA: TGTGCCAGCAGCCAAGATTCGACAGTCTACGAGCAGTACTTC
length: 14
D: NA
V: TRBV3-1/TRBV3-2
size: NA
J: TRBJ2-7

CDR3: CASSLSGEETQYF
DNA: TGCGCCAGCAGCCTTAGCGGGGAAGAGACCCAGTACTTC
length: 13
D: TRBD2
V: TRBV5-1
size: NA
J: TRBJ2-5

CDR3: CAWSVIRGGIEQFF
DNA: TGTGCCTGGAGTGTAATCCGGGGGGGGATTGAGCAGTTCTTC
length: 14
D: TRBD2
V: TRBV30
size: once
J: TRBJ2-1

CDR3: CASSLVRWYEQYF
DNA: TGTGCCAGCAGCTTAGTGAGATGGTACGAGCAGTACTTC
length: 13
D: NA
V: TRBV11-2
size: NA
J: TRBJ2-7

CDR3: CASSLARGRGYGYTF
DNA: TGTGCCAGCAGCTTGGCCCGAGGGAGGGGCTATGGCTACACCTTC
length: 15
D: NA
V: TRBV5-4
size: NA
J: TRBJ1-2

CDR3: CASSQVPGQGGGEQYF
DNA: TGCGCCAGCAGCCAAGTTCCGGGACAGGGGGGAGGCGAGCAGTACTTC
length: 16
D: TRBD1
V: TRBV5-1
size: NA
J: TRBJ2-7

CDR3: CASSTPRADGTDTQYF
DNA: TGTGCCAGCAGCACCCCCCGGGCGGACGGCACAGATACGCAGTATTTT
length: 16
D: NA
V: TRBV9
size: NA
J: TRBJ2-3

CDR3: CASSPGTAGSYNSPLHF
DNA: TGTGCCAGCTCCCCAGGGACGGCAGGCTCCTATAATTCACCCCTCCACTTT
length: 17
D: NA
V: TRBV28
size: once
J: TRBJ1-6